This T cell receptor (beta chain) emerged from a study of naive and memory T cell subsets. V lost 3 bases and J lost 2; bases outside the gene matches: 4. CDR1 and CDR2 from the germline V gene are DFQATT and SNEGSKA (reference sequence). This CDR3 has 15 residues. An equimolar mix of two oligonucleotides served as the beta constant-region primer for TRBC1 and TRBC2. TCRdb re-analysed the UMI-ligation and nested PCR reads in MiXCR, keeping a single row per CDR3 protein. The table shows tens of thousands of distinct CDR3 sequences, with about an eighth occurring only once. This clonotype originated in a human donor in good health. J is TRBJ2-2 and V is TRBV20-1, with 9 positions matching TRBD1. Material for sequencing was effector memory CD4+ T cells from blood. The subset: effector memory, CD45RA- CD27-. CDR3 nucleotide sequence: TGCAGTGCTAGCAAGGGACAGGGTAACACCGGGGAGCTGTTTTTT. Amino acids: CSASKGQGNTGELFF.